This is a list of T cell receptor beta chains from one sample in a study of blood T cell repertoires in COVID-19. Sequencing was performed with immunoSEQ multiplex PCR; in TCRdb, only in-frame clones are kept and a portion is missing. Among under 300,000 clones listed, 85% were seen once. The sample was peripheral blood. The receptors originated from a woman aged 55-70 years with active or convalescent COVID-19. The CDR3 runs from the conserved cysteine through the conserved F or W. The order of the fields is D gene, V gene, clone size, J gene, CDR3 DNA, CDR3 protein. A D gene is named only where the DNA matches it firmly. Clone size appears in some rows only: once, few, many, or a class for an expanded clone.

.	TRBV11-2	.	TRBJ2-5	TGTGCCAGCAGCTTACCTCCAGGAGAGACCCAGTACTTC	CASSLPPGETQYF
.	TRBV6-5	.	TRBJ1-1	TGTGCCACCTACGGGGTGAACACTGAAGCTTTCTTT	CATYGVNTEAFF
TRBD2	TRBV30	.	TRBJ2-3	TGTGCCTGGAGTAACCGCGGGACTAGCGGATACACAGATACGCAGTATTTT	CAWSNRGTSGYTDTQYF
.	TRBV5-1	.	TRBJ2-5	TGCGCCAGCAGTCCCGAGAGCCAAGAGACCCAGTACTTC	CASSPESQETQYF
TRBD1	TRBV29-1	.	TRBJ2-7	TGCAGCGTCCCCGGACAGGGTCTCGACGAGCAGTACTTC	CSVPGQGLDEQYF
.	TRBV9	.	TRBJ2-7	TGTGCCAGCAGCGTAGGGCTTCGATCCTACGAGCAGTACTTC	CASSVGLRSYEQYF
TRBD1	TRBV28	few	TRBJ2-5	TGTGCCAGCAGTTTTCAACAGGGGGTTCTGGAGACCCAGTACTTC	CASSFQQGVLETQYF
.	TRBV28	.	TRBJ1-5	TGTGCCAGCGGCAAAAGTTTTGGCAATCAGCCCCAGCATTTT	CASGKSFGNQPQHF
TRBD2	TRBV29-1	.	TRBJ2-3	TGCAGCGTTGATACCCAGCGGGGGGGCGGAGATACGCAGTATTTT	CSVDTQRGGGDTQYF
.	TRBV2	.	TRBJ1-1	TGTGCCAGCAAAGGGGTGAGAGCCCCCTCCGAAGCTTTCTTT	CASKGVRAPSEAFF
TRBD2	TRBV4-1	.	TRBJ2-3	TGCGCCAGCAGCCAAGAATGGCTAGCGGGCACAGATACGCAGTATTTT	CASSQEWLAGTDTQYF
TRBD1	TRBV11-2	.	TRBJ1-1	TGTGCCAGCAGCTTAGGGCGATGGACAGGCGACACTGAAGCTTTCTTT	CASSLGRWTGDTEAFF
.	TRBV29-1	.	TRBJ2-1	TGCAGCGTTGAAGGGACGGGAAACTACAATGAGCAGTTCTTC	CSVEGTGNYNEQFF
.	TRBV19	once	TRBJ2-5	TGTGCCAGTAGTATAGAGGGGGGAGAGACCCAGTACTTC	CASSIEGGETQYF
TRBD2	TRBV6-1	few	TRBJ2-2	TGTGCCAGCAGGGAACTAGCGGGGGCTTGGACCGGGGAGCTGTTTTTT	CASRELAGAWTGELFF
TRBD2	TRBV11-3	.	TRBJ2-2	TGTGCCAGCAGCCCTAGCGGGGGGCTCGCGAACACCGGGGAGCTGTTTTTT	CASSPSGGLANTGELFF
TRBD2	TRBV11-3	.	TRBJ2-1	TGTGCCAGCAGCCCTGGGACTACCAAGGGGATCAATGAGCAGTTCTTC	CASSPGTTKGINEQFF
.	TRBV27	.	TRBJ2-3	TGTGCCAGCAGTTCCCGGGACTTAAGCACAGATACGCAGTATTTT	CASSSRDLSTDTQYF
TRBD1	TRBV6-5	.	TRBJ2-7	TGTGCCAGCAGTTCCGCAGGGGGCTACGAGCAGTACTTC	CASSSAGGYEQYF
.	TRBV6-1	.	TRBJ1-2	TGTGCCAGCAGTGAAGTTTGGGACACTTATGGCTACACCTTC	CASSEVWDTYGYTF
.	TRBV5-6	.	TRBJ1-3	TGTGCCAGCAGCTTGTGGGCTAACTCTGGAAACACCATATATTTT	CASSLWANSGNTIYF
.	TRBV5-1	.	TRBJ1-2	TGCGCCAGCAGCTTCCAGGGGATAGATGGCTACACCTTC	CASSFQGIDGYTF
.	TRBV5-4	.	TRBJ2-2	TGTGCCAGCAGCTTCCAATACACCGGGGAGCTGTTTTTT	CASSFQYTGELFF
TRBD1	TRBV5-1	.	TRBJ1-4	TGCGCCAGCAGAGGGACAGCAGATAATGAAAAACTGTTTTTT	CASRGTADNEKLFF
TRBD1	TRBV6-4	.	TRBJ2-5	TGTGCCAGCAGTGACCCGGGACAGGTCCAAGAGACCCAGTACTTC	CASSDPGQVQETQYF
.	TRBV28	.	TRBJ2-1	TGTGCCAGCAGTCTGGACAGGGACTACTACAATGAGCAGTTCTTC	CASSLDRDYYNEQFF
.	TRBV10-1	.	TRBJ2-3	TGCGCCAGCAGTGAGTCGGGCAATAGTCCAGATACGCAGTATTTT	CASSESGNSPDTQYF
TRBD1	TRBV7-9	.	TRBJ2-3	TGTGCCAGCAGCTTAGGACAGGGGGCGTATTTT	CASSLGQGAYF
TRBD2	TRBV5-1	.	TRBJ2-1	TGCGCCAGCAGCACCAGCGGGAGCGGGGTTCAGTTCTTC	CASSTSGSGVQFF
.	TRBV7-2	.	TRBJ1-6	TGTGCCAGCAGCTTAGCGGCGGGGTATAATTCACCCCTCCACTTT	CASSLAAGYNSPLHF
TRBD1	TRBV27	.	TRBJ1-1	TGTGCCAGCAGTTCACCGGGACAGCTTCAAGCTTTCTTT	CASSSPGQLQAFF
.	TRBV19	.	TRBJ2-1	TGTGCCAGTAGAGAACCCAACCGGCAGGGCAATGAGCAGTTCTTC	CASREPNRQGNEQFF
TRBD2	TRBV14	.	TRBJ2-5	TGTGCCAGCAGCCTCGCCCGGTGGGCTAGCGGGACTAAAGAGACCCAGTACTTC	CASSLARWASGTKETQYF
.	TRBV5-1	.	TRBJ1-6	TGCGCCAGCAATCAAGAGGGGGTCTATAATTCACCCCTCCACTTT	CASNQEGVYNSPLHF
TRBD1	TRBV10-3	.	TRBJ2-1	TGTGCCATCGCCGGGACAGGGGGCTACAATGAGCAGTTCTTC	CAIAGTGGYNEQFF
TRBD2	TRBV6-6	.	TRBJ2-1	TGTGCCAGCAGCCGTCGGGCGGGGGGGCCTGATGAGCAGTTCTTC	CASSRRAGGPDEQFF
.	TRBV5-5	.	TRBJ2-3	TGTGCCAGCAGCCCGGAAGGGGGCACAGATACGCAGTATTTT	CASSPEGGTDTQYF
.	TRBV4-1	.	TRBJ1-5	TGCGCCAGCAGCCAGAGCGGGGATCTACGCAATCAGCCCCAGCATTTT	CASSQSGDLRNQPQHF
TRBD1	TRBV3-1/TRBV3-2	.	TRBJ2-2	TGTGCCAGCAGCCAGGTTACAGGGGGCACCGGGGAGCTGTTTTTT	CASSQVTGGTGELFF
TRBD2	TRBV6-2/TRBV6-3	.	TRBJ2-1	TGTGCCAGCAGCCAAGCGGGGGGGCCCTACAATGAGCAGTTCTTC	CASSQAGGPYNEQFF
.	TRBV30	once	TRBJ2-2	TGTGCCTGGAAGAACAGGGATAACACCGGGGAGCTGTTTTTT	CAWKNRDNTGELFF
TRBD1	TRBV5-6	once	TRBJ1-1	TGTGCCAGCAGGTACCGGGACAGGGGGCTCACTGAAGCTTTCTTT	CASRYRDRGLTEAFF
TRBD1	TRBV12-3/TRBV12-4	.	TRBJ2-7	TGTGCCAGCAGTTCGGGACAGCCCTACGAGCAGTACTTC	CASSSGQPYEQYF
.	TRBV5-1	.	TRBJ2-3	TGCGCCAGCAACTCCGCAAGGGGTTCCACAGATACGCAGTATTTT	CASNSARGSTDTQYF
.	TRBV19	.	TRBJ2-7	TGTGCCAGTAGTATTAGTATCGGTACTTCCTCCTACGAGCAGTACTTC	CASSISIGTSSYEQYF
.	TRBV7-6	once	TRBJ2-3	TGTGCCAGCAGCTTACTAGTTGGGGCCAGGGATTATGCAGATACGCAGTATTTT	CASSLLVGARDYADTQYF
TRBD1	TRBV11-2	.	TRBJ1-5	TGTGCCAGCAGCGCCGACAGGGATCAGCCCCAGCATTTT	CASSADRDQPQHF
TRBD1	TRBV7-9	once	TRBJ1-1	TGTGCCAGCAGCAACAGGGGAGTAAACACTGAAGCTTTCTTT	CASSNRGVNTEAFF
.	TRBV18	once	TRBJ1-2	TGTGCCAGCTCTCTTGACAGCAACTATGGCTACACCTTC	CASSLDSNYGYTF
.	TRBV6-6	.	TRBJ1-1	TGTGCCAGCAGTTTCACAGTAAACACTGAAGCTTTCTTT	CASSFTVNTEAFF
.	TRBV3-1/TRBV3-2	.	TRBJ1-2	TGTGCCAGCAGCCCAGCCGGGACAAACTACTATGGCTACACCTTC	CASSPAGTNYYGYTF